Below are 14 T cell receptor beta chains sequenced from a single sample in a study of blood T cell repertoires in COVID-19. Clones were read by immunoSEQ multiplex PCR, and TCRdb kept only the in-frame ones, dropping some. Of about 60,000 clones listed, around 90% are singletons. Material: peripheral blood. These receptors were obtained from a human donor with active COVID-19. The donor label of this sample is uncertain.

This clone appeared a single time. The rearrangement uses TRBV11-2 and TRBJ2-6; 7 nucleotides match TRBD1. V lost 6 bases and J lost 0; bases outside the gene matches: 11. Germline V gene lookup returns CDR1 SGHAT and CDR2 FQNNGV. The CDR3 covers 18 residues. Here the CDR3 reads CASRKPGQRSSGANVLTF. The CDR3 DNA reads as TGTGCCAGCAGAAAACCGGGACAGAGGAGCTCTGGGGCCAACGTCCTGACTTTC.

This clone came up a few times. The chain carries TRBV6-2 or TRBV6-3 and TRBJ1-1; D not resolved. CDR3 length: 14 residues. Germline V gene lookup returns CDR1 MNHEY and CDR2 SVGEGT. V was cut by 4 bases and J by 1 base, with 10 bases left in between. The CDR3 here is CASSLRSENTEAFF. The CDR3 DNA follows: TGTGCCAGCAGTTTGAGGTCGGAGAACACTGAAGCTTTCTTT.

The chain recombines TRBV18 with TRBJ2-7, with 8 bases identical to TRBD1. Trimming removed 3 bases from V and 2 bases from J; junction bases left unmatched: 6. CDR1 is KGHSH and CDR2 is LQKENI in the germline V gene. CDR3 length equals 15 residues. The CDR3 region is CASSPGTGSTYEQYF. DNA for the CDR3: TGTGCCAGCTCACCCGGGACAGGCAGCACCTACGAGCAGTACTTC.

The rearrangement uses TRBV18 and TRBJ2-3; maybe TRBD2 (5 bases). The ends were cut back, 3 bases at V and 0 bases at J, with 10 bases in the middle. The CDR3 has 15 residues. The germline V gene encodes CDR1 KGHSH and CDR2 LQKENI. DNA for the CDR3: TGTGCCAGCTCACCCCGGGAACCGAGCACAGATACGCAGTATTTT. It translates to CASSPREPSTDTQYF.

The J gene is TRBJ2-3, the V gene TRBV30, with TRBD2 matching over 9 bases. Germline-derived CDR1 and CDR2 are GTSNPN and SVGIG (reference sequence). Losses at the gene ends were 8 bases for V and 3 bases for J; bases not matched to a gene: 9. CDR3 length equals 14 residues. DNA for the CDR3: TGTGCCCAGAGCGGGAGGAGGGTTACAGATACGCAGTATTTT. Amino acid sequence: CAQSGRRVTDTQYF.

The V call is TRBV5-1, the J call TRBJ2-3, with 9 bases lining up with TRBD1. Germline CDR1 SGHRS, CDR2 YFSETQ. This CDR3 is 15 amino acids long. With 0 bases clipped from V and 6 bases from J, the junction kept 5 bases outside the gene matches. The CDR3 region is CASSLGQGGADTQYF. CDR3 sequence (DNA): TGCGCCAGCAGCTTGGGACAGGGGGGCGCGGATACGCAGTATTTT.

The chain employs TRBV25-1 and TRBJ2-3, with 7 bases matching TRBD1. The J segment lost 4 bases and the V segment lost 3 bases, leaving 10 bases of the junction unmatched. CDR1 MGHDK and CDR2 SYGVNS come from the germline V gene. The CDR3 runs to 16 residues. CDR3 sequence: CASSDLQGNLADTQYF. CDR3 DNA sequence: TGTGCCAGCAGTGACTTACAGGGGAATCTGGCAGATACGCAGTATTTT.

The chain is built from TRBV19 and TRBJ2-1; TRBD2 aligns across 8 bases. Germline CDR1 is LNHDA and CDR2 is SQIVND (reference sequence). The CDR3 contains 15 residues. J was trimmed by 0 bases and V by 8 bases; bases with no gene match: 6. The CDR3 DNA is TGTGCCAGTGATAGCGGGACAAGCTCCTACAATGAGCAGTTCTTC. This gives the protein CASDSGTSSYNEQFF.

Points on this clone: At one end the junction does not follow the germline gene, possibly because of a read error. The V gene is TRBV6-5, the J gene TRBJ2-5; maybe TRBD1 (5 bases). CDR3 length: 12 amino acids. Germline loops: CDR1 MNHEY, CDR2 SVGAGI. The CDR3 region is CATSTGLETQYF. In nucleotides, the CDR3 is TGTGCCACCAGTACAGGTTTAGAGACCCAGTACTTC.

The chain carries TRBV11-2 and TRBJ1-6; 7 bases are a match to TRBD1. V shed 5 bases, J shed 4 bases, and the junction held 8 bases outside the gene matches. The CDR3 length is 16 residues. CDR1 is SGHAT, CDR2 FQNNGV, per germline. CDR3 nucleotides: TGTGCCAGCAGCCGGCCATCGGGACAGTATAATTCACCCCTCCACTTT. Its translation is CASSRPSGQYNSPLHF. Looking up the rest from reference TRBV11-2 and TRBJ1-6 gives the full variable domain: EAGVAQSPRYKIIEKRQSVAFWCNPISGHATLYWYQQILGQGPKLLIQFQNNGVVDDSQLPKDRFSAERLKGVDSTLKIQPAKLEDSAVYLCASSRPSGQYNSPLHFGNGTRLTVT.

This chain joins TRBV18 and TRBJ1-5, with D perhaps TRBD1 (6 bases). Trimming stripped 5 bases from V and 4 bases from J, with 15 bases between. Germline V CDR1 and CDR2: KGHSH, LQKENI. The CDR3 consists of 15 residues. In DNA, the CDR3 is TGTGCCAGCTCAGATCAGGGGTTACGGAATCAGCCCCAGCATTTT. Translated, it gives CASSDQGLRNQPQHF.

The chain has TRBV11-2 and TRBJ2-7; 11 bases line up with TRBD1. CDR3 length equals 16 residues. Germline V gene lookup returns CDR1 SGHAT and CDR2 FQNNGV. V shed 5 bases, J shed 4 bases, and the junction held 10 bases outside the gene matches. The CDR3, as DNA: TGTGCCAGCAGCCGACTCTCGGGACAGGGGGTGTACGAGCAGTACTTC. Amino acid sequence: CASSRLSGQGVYEQYF.

CDR3 coding DNA: TGCGCCAGCAGCCCGGGACTAGTTAACACCGGGGAGCTGTTTTTT. It encodes CASSPGLVNTGELFF. This chain links TRBV5-1 with TRBJ2-2, with TRBD2 identical over 8 bases. Trimming at V came to 4 bases and at J to 2 bases, leaving 4 bases not matched to a gene. The CDR3 has 15 residues. The V gene's germline CDR1 is SGHRS and CDR2 YFSETQ.

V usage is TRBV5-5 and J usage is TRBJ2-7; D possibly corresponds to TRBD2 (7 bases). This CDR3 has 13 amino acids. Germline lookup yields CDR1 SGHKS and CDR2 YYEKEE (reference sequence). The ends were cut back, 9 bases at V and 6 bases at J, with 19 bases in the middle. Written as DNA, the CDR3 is TGTGCCACCGGGCGAGGGGGAGGGACCGAGCAGTACTTC. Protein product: CATGRGGGTEQYF.